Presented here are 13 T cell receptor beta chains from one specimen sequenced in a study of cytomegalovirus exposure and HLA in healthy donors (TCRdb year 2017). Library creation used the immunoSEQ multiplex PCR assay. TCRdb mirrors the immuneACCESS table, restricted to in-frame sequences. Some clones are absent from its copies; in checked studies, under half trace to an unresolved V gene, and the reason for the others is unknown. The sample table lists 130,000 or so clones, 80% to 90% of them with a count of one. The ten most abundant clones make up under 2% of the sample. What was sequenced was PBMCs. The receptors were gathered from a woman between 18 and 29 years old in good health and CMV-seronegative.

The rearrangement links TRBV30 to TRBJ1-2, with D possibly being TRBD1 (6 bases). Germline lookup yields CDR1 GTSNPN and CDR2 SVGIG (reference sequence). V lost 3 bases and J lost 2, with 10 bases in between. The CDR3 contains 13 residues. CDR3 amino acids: CAWSPGQNYGYTF. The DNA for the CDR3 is TGTGCCTGGAGCCCTGGACAGAACTATGGCTACACCTTC. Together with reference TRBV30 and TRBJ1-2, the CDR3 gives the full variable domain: SQTIHQWPATLVQPVGSPLSLECTVEGTSNPNLYWYRQAAGRGLQLLFYSVGIGQISSEVPQNLSASRPQDRQFILSSKKLLLSDSGFYLCAWSPGQNYGYTFGSGTRLTVV.

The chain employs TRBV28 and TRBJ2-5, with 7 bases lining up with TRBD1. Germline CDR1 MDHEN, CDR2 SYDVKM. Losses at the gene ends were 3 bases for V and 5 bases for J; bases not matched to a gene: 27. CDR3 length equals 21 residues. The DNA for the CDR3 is TGTGCCAGCAGTTTTGGCTCCACCTGGCTACGAAAGGAACAGGGGCGGGAGACCCAGTACTTC. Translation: CASSFGSTWLRKEQGRETQYF.

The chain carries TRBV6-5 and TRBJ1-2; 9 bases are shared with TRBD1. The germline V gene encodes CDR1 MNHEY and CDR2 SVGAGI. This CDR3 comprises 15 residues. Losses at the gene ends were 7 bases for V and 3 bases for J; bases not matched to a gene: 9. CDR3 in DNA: TGTGCCAGCACCCCTCCGGGACAGGGCTACTATGGCTACACCTTC. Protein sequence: CASTPPGQGYYGYTF.

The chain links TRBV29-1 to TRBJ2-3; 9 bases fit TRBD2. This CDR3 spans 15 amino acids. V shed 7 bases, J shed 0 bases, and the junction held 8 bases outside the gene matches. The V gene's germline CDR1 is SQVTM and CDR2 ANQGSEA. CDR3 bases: TGCAGCGGGAGGCTAGCGGGATCTAGCACAGATACGCAGTATTTT. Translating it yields CSGRLAGSSTDTQYF.

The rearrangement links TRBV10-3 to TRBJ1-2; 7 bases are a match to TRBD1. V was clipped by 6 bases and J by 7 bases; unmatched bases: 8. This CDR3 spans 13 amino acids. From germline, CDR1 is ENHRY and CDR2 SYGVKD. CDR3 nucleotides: TGTGCCATCAGCCCCACCGGGACAGCTGGCTACACCTTC. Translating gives CAISPTGTAGYTF.

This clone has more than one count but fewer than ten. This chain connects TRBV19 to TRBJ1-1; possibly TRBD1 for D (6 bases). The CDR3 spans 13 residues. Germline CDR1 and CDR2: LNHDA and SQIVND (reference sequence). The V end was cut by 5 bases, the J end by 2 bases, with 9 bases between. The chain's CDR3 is CASSSQGNTEAFF. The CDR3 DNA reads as TGTGCCAGTAGTTCACAGGGAAACACTGAAGCTTTCTTT.

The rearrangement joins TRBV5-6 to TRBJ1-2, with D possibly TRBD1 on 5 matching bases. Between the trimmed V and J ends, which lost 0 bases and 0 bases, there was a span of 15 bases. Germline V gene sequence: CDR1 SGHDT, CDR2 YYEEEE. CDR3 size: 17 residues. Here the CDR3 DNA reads TGTGCCAGCAGCTTGGAACAGGAGACCATCGCTAACTATGGCTACACCTTC. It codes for CASSLEQETIANYGYTF.

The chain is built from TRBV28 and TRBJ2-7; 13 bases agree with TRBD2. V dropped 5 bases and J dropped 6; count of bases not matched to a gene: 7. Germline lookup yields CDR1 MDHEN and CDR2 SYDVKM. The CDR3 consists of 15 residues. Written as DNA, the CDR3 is TGTGCCAGCAGTCTACCCCGGACTAGCGGGAGCGAGCAGTACTTC. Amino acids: CASSLPRTSGSEQYF.

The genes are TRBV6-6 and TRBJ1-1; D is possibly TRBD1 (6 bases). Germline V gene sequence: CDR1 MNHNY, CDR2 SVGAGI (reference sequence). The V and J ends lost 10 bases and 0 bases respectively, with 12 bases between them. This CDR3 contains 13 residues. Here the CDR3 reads CATTGSLNTEAFF. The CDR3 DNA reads TGTGCCACGACAGGTAGTCTGAACACTGAAGCTTTCTTT.

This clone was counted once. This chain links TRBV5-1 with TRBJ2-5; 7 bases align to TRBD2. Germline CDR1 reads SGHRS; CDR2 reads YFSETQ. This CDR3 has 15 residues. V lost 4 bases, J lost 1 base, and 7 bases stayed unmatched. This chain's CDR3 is CASSPMGTTQETQYF. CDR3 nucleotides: TGCGCCAGCAGCCCAATGGGGACTACCCAAGAGACCCAGTACTTC.

The CDR3 region is CASSSPLGGSTDTQYF. The CDR3 coding sequence is TGTGCCAGCAGCTCCCCCCTGGGGGGGAGCACAGATACGCAGTATTTT. This chain uses TRBV5-6 with TRBJ2-3, with 7 bases identical to TRBD2. Germline V gives CDR1 SGHDT, CDR2 YYEEEE. J was trimmed by 0 bases and V by 3 bases; bases with no gene match: 7. This CDR3 comprises 16 residues.

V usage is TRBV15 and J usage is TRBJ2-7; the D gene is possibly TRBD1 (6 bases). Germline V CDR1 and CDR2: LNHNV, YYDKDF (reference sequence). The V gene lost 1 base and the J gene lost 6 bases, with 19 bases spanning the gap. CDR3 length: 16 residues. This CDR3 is CATSRATPGTFPEQYF. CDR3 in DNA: TGTGCCACCAGCAGAGCAACCCCCGGGACATTCCCCGAGCAGTACTTC.

For the CDR3, the DNA is TGCGCCAGCAGCCAAGCCCGTAGTGAAAAACTGTTTTTT. Translating gives CASSQARSEKLFF. The genes are TRBV4-1 and TRBJ1-4; D not certain. CDR1 and CDR2 (germline): MGHRA, YSYEKL. Trimming stripped 1 base from V and 7 bases from J, with 7 bases between. CDR3 length: 13 amino acids.